This TCR beta chain was sequenced during a study of T cell repertoires in cytomegalovirus infection. MiXCR, run by TCRdb on the reads, gives a single entry per CDR3 protein. The sample holds around 530,000 distinct CDR3 sequences, more than 15% seen once. From germline, CDR1 is LNHDA and CDR2 SQIVND (reference sequence). V gave up 3 bases and J gave up 1 base, with 10 bases separating them. The CDR3 has 15 residues. This clonotype has at least ten counts. The gene calls are TRBV19 and TRBJ1-5; D gene uncertain. Specimen: CD8+ T cells from PBMCs. The source is a human donor in good health (CMV status not recorded). Some clones in this sample may be carry-over from other donors' samples. The CDR3 DNA is TGTGCCAGTAGTATCGCTACTACGAGCAATCAGCCCCAGCATTTT. It encodes CASSIATTSNQPQHF.